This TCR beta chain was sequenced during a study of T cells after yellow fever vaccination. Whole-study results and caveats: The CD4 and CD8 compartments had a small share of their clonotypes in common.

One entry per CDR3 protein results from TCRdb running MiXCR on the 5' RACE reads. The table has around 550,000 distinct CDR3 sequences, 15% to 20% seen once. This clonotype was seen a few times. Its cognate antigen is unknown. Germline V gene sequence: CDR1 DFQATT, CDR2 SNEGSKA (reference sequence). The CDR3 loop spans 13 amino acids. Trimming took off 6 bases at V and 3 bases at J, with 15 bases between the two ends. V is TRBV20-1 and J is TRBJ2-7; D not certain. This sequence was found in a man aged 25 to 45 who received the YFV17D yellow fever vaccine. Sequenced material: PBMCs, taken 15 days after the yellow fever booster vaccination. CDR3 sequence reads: CSASSSKGYEQYF. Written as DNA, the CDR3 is TGCAGTGCCTCGAGTTCGAAAGGCTACGAGCAGTACTTC.